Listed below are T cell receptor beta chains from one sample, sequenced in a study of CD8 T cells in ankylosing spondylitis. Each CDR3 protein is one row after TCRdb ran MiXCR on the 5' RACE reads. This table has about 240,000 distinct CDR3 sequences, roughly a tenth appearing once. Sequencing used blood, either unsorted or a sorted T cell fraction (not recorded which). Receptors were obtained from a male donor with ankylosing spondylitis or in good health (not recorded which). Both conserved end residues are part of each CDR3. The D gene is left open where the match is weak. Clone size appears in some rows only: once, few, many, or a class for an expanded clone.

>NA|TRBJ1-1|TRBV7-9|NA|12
CASSEGFTEAFF
TGTGCCAGCAGCGAAGGGTTCACTGAAGCTTTCTTT
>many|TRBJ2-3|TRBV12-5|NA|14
CASGVEAGTDTQYF
TGTGCTAGTGGCGTTGAAGCTGGCACAGATACGCAGTATTTT
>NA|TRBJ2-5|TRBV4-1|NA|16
CASSQWGRGPQETQYF
TGCGCCAGCAGCCAATGGGGGCGCGGGCCCCAAGAGACCCAGTACTTC
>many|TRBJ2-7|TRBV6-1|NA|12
CASSEVAYEQYF
TGTGCCAGCAGTGAAGTAGCCTACGAGCAGTACTTC
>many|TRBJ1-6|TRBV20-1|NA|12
CSARVGDSPLHF
TGCAGTGCTAGAGTTGGGGATTCACCCCTCCACTTT
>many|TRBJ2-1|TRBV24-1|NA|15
CATSEGAGGRNEQFF
TGTGCCACCAGTGAAGGGGCCGGCGGTCGGAATGAGCAGTTCTTC
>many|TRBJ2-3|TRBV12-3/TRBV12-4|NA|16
CASSFPGAGWFDTQYF
TGTGCCAGCAGTTTCCCCGGGGCGGGATGGTTTGATACGCAGTATTTT
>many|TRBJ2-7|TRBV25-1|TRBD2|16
CASSESKLAGGNEQYF
TGTGCCAGCAGTGAATCGAAACTAGCGGGAGGTAACGAGCAGTACTTC
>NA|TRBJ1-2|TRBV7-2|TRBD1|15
CASSTGGAGTYGYTF
TGTGCCAGCAGTACAGGGGGCGCAGGGACCTATGGCTACACCTTC
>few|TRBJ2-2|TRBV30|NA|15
CAWIGAVRDTGELFF
TGTGCCTGGATCGGGGCCGTGCGGGACACCGGGGAGCTGTTTTTT
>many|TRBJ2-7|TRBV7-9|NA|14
CASSLGGIAYEQYF
TGTGCCAGCAGCTTAGGGGGTATTGCCTACGAGCAGTACTTC
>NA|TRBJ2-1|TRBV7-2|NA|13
CASSYRTKSQQFF
TGTGCCAGCAGCTACAGGACTAAATCTCAGCAGTTCTTC
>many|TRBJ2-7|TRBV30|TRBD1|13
CAWGEQGTYEQYF
TGTGCCTGGGGTGAACAGGGGACCTACGAGCAGTACTTC
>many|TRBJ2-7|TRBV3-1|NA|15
CASSQALYPSYEQYF
TGTGCCAGCAGCCAAGCCCTCTACCCCTCCTACGAGCAGTACTTC
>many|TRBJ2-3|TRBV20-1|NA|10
CSARTDTQYF
TGCAGTGCCCGCACAGATACGCAGTATTTT
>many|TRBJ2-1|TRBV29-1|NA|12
CSAANRSNEQFF
TGCAGCGCTGCGAACAGGAGCAATGAGCAGTTCTTC
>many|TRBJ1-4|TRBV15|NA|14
CATSRTGVNEKLFF
TGTGCCACCAGCAGGACAGGAGTTAATGAAAAACTGTTTTTT
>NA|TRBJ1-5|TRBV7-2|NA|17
CASSLGGGLMGNQPQHF
TGTGCCAGCAGCTTAGGAGGGGGGTTAATGGGCAATCAGCCCCAGCATTTT
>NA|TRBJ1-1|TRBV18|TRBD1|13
CASSEPGGTEAFF
TGTGCCAGCTCTGAGCCAGGGGGCACTGAAGCTTTCTTT
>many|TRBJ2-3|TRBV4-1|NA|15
CASSQGLGGTDTQYF
TGCGCCAGCAGCCAAGGACTAGGGGGCACAGATACGCAGTATTTT
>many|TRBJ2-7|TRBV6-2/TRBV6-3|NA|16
CASSCLTWQGPCEQYF
TGTGCCAGCAGTTGCCTCACTTGGCAAGGGCCCTGCGAGCAGTACTTC
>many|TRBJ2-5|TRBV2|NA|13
CASSVVGRETQYF
TGTGCCAGCAGTGTGGTGGGGCGAGAGACCCAGTACTTC
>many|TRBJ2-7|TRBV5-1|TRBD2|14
CASSSSGGAYEQYF
TGCGCCAGCAGCTCTAGCGGGGGTGCCTACGAGCAGTACTTC
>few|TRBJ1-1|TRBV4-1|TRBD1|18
CASSQDRDRGLQNTEAFF
TGCGCCAGCAGCCAAGATAGGGACAGGGGGCTGCAGAACACTGAAGCTTTCTTT
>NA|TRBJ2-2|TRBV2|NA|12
CAKGGNTGELFF
TGTGCTAAAGGGGGAAACACCGGGGAGCTGTTTTTT
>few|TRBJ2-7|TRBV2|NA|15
CASSEGTLSSYEQYF
TGTGCCAGCAGTGAAGGGACTTTGAGCTCCTACGAGCAGTACTTC
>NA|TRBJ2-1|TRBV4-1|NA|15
CASSQGISPLNEQFF
TGCGCCAGCAGCCAAGGAATCTCGCCCCTGAATGAGCAGTTCTTC
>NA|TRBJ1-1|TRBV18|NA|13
CASSSAGVTEAFF
TGTGCCAGCTCATCAGCAGGGGTGACTGAAGCTTTCTTT
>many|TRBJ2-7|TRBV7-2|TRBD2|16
CASSFGASGGLNEQYF
TGTGCCAGCAGCTTCGGGGCTAGCGGGGGGCTGAACGAGCAGTACTTC
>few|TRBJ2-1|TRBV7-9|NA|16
CASSLLGRPSYNEQFF
TGTGCCAGCAGCTTATTAGGCAGGCCTTCCTACAATGAGCAGTTCTTC
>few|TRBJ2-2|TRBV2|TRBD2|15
CASRPLATNTGELFF
TGTGCCAGCAGACCACTAGCGACAAACACCGGGGAGCTGTTTTTT
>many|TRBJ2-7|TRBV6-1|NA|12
CASSERAYEQYF
TGTGCCAGCAGTGAAAGAGCCTACGAGCAGTACTTC
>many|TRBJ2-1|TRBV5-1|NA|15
CASSVSGSSYNEQFF
TGCGCCAGCAGCGTTAGCGGCAGCTCCTACAATGAGCAGTTCTTC
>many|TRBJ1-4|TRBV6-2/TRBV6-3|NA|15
CASSYSETLDEKLFF
TGTGCCAGCAGTTACTCGGAAACTCTGGATGAAAAACTGTTTTTT
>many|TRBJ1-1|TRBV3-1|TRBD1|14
CASSHHRGGTEAFF
TGTGCCAGCAGCCACCACAGGGGTGGCACTGAAGCTTTCTTT
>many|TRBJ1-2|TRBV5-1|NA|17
CASSLAPGLREAYGYTF
TGCGCCAGCAGCTTGGCCCCGGGACTGCGGGAAGCCTATGGCTACACCTTC
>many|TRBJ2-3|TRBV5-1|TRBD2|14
CASSLTSETDTQYF
TGCGCCAGCAGCTTGACTAGCGAAACAGATACGCAGTATTTT
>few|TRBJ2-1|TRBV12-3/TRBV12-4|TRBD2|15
CASSHIAGAVYEQFF
TGTGCCAGCAGTCATATAGCGGGAGCGGTCTATGAGCAGTTCTTC
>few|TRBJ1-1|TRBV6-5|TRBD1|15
CASSYGDRRYTEAFF
TGTGCCAGCAGTTACGGGGACAGGAGATACACTGAAGCTTTCTTT
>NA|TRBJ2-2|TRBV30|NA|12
CAWTDNTGELFF
TGTGCCTGGACGGACAACACCGGGGAGCTGTTTTTT
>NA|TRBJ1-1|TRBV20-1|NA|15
CSARDRRGSNTEAFF
TGCAGTGCTAGAGATCGACGGGGCTCGAACACTGAAGCTTTCTTT
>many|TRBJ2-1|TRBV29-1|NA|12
CSGEGEPDEQFF
TGCAGCGGGGAGGGGGAACCGGATGAGCAGTTCTTC
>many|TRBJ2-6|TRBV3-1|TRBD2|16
CASSLPTGGALNVLTF
TGTGCCAGCAGCCTGCCCACCGGGGGGGCTCTCAACGTCCTGACTTTC
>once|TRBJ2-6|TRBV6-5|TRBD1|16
CASSSQTGAGANVLTF
TGTGCCAGCAGTTCCCAAACAGGGGCTGGGGCCAACGTCCTGACTTTC
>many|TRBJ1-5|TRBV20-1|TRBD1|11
CSAGDREISHF
TGCAGTGCCGGGGACAGGGAGATTTCTCATTTT
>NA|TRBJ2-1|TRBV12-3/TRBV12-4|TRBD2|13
CASRLAGGGEQFF
TGTGCCAGCCGACTAGCGGGAGGAGGCGAGCAGTTCTTC
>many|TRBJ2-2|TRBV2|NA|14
CASSSGPNTGELFF
TGTGCCAGCAGTTCGGGACCCAACACCGGGGAGCTGTTTTTT
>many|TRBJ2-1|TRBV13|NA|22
CASSPMRDLSLVWESRYNEQFF
TGTGCCAGCAGCCCGATGAGGGACCTTAGTTTAGTCTGGGAGTCGCGCTACAATGAGCAGTTCTTC
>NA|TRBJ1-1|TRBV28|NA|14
CASSPPTVRTEAFF
TGTGCCAGCAGTCCCCCGACGGTCAGGACTGAAGCTTTCTTT
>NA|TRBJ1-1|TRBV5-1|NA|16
CASSLGLRGDGTEAFF
TGCGCCAGCAGCTTGGGCCTCCGGGGCGATGGCACTGAAGCTTTCTTT
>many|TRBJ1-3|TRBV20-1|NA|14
CSARQGTSGNTIYF
TGCAGTGCTAGACAGGGGACTTCAGGAAACACCATATATTTT
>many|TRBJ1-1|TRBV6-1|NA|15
CASSEPGDGNTEAFF
TGTGCCAGCAGTGAACCAGGAGACGGAAACACTGAAGCTTTCTTT
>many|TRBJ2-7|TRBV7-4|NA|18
CASSLALGGTTGVYEQYF
TGTGCCAGCAGCTTAGCCCTCGGCGGGACCACGGGCGTCTACGAGCAGTACTTC
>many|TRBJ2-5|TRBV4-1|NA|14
CASSPIDRQETQYF
TGCGCCAGCAGCCCCATCGACAGACAAGAGACCCAGTACTTC
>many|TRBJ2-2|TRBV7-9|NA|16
CASSLSTWPNTGELFF
TGTGCCAGCAGCTTGTCTACGTGGCCGAACACCGGGGAGCTGTTTTTT
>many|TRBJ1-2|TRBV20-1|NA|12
CSASDRDYGYTF
TGCAGTGCTTCGGACAGAGACTATGGCTACACCTTC
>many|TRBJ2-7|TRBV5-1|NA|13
CASRVESIYEQYF
TGCGCCAGCAGAGTTGAGTCTATCTACGAGCAGTACTTC
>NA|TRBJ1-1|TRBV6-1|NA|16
CASSPQGGRLNTEAFF
TGTGCCAGCAGCCCCCAAGGGGGACGGCTGAACACTGAAGCTTTCTTT
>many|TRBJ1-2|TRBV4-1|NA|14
CASSQPDSSDGYTF
TGCGCCAGCAGCCAACCGGACAGTTCGGATGGCTACACCTTC
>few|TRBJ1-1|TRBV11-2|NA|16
CASSLVGGTMNTEAFF
TGTGCCAGCAGCTTAGTCGGGGGCACCATGAACACTGAAGCTTTCTTT